The clone carrying this TCR beta chain occurred many times. Antigen unknown. The data belong to a study of shared clonotypes between healthy human individuals. Study results and caveats: Blood was the sole source, and tissue repertoires probably differ.

This CDR3 comprises 16 residues. J lost 5 bases, V lost 3 bases, and 11 bases had no gene match. Germline V gene lookup returns CDR1 SGHRS and CDR2 YFSETQ. Genomic DNA (from each subset) was split evenly across several immunoSEQ plates. Replicate PCRs were loaded with about 300 ng DNA from unsorted PBMC, around 28,000 T cell genomes. What was sequenced on ten immunoSEQ deep assay plates was unsorted PBMC DNA. Clones were read by immunoSEQ multiplex PCR, and TCRdb kept only the in-frame ones, dropping some. Among about half a million clones, over 70% were seen once, and the ten largest hold about 12%. The chain has TRBV5-1 and TRBJ2-7; 10 bases line up with TRBD1. The sequence derives from a woman in her thirties or forties in good health. Some clones in this sample may be carry-over from other donors' samples. Sequencing input: PBMCs. In nucleotides, the CDR3 is TGCGCCAGCAGCTATAACCCCGGGACAGGGGAAGACGAGCAGTACTTC. Its protein is CASSYNPGTGEDEQYF.